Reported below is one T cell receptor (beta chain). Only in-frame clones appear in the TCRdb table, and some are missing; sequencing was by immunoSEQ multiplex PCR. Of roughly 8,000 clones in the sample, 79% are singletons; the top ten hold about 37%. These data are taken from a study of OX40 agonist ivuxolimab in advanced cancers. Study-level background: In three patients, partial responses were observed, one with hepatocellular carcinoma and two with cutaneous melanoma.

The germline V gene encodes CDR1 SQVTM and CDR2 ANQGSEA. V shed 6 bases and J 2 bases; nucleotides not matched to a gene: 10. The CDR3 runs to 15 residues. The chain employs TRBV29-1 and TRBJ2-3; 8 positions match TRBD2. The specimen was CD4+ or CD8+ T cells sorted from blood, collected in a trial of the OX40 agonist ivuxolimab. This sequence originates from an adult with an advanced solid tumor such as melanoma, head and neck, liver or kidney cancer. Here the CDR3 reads CSVSSGGGHTDTQYF. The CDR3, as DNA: TGCAGCGTATCTTCGGGCGGGGGGCACACAGATACGCAGTATTTT.